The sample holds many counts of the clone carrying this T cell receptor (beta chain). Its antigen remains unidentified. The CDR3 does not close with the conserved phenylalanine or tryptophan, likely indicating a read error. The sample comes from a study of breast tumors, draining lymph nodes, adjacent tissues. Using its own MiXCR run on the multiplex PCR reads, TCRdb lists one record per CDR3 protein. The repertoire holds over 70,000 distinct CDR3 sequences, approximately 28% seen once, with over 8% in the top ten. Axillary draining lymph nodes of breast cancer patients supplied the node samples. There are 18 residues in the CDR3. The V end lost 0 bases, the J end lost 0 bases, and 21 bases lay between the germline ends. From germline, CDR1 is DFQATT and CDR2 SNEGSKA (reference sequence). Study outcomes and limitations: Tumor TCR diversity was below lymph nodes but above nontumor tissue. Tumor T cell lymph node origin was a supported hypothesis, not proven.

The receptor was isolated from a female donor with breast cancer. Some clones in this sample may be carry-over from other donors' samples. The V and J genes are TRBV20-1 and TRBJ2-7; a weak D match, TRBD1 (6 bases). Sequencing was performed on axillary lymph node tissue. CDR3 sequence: CSARDRKIRDIGSYEQYL. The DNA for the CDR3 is TGCAGTGCTAGAGATAGAAAAATCCGGGACATCGGCTCCTACGAGCAGTACCTC.